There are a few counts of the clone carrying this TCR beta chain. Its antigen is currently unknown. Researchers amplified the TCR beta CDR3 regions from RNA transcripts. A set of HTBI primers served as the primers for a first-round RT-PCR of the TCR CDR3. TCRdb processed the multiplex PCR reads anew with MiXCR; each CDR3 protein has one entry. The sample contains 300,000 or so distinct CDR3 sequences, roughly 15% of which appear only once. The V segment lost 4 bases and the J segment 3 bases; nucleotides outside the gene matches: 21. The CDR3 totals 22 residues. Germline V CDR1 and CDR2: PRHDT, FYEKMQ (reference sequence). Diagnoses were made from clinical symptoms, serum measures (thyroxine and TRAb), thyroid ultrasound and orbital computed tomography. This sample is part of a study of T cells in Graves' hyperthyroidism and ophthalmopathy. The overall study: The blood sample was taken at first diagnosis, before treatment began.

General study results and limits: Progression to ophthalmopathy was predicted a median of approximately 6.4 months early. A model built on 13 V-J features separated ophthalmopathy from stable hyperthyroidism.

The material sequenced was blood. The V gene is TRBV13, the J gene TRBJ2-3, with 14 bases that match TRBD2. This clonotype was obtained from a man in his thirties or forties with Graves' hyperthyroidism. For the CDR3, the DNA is TGTGCCAGCAGCTCCCCCCATGGGACTAGCGGGAGAGATGGGGGATGGACAGATACGCAGTATTTT. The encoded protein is CASSSPHGTSGRDGGWTDTQYF. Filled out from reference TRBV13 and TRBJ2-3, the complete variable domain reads AAGVIQSPRHLIKEKRETATLKCYPIPRHDTVYWYQQGPGQDPQFLISFYEKMQSDKGSIPDRFSAQQFSDYHSELNMSSLELGDSALYFCASSSPHGTSGRDGGWTDTQYFGPGTRLTVL.